This TCR beta chain was sequenced in a study of T cell responses to AZD1222 COVID-19 vaccine. Study outcomes and limitations: Just five to seven AZD1222 recipients tested seropositive at baseline. Vaccine-associated CD4 TCRs spanned spike, dominant at 160-218 and 743-854.

On this clone itself: The antigen is not known.

Profiled with immunoSEQ multiplex PCR; TCRdb holds only in-frame clones, not every one. In the table there are 150,000 or so clones, 93% of which are singletons. This CDR3 contains 14 residues. Trimming pared 8 bases from V and 5 bases from J, leaving 13 bases between. Germline V CDR1 and CDR2: MNHEY, SVGAGI. Sequenced here: peripheral blood, sampled on day 0 of AZD1222 vaccination. This sequence originates from an adult in good health. The chain has TRBV6-5 and TRBJ1-6; maybe TRBD1 (6 bases). The CDR3 DNA reads as TGTGCCAGCGCTACGGGGGGCAATAATTCACCCCTCCACTTT. Translated: CASATGGNNSPLHF.